The T cell receptor (beta chain) under discussion was sequenced for a study of T cells after yellow fever vaccination (dated by TCRdb to the late 2010s). Regarding the complete study: The SMART-Seq v4 Ultra Low Input RNA kit was used to prepare libraries from fractions with low cell numbers. Blood was drawn at multiple timepoints before and after primary and secondary immunization, with bulk PBMC replicates and cell subsets isolated. To track T-cell clones before and after primary and booster YFV17D yellow fever vaccination, bulk TCR alpha and beta repertoires were sequenced longitudinally. Two healthy male donors made up the cohort, one aged 18 to 29 years and the other aged 30 to 40 years. What the authors observed across the whole study: After the booster, most clones that had expanded after primary vaccination were detected again (approximately 97% of CD4 and around 88% of CD8), suggesting broad maintenance of memory. Compared with the primary T-cell response, the secondary T-cell response was faster but weaker, reaching its peak on day 5 rather than on day 15. A small fraction of clonotypes appeared in both the CD4 and CD8 compartments, likely as a result of convergent recombination. Computational filtering was required because FACS-sorted repertoires could contain abundant contaminating clonotypes from the bulk population. Because only a couple of donors were included in the study, the extent to which the findings can be generalized is limited.

For CDR1 and CDR2, the germline V gene lists SGHRS and YFSETQ. Germline trimming amounts to 4 bases on V and 4 bases on J, with 4 as the count of junction bases outside the gene matches. The CDR3 spans 14 residues, from the cysteine through the phenylalanine. This entry keeps only the CDR3 DNA: 42 bases, framed from base 1. This clonotype was detected many times. Its antigen is currently not known. No per-base quality is available; no much larger clone lies one base away. The sequencer was an Illumina NovaSeq 6000. TCR cDNA was made using 5'RACE template switching, a step that added a universal primer site and unique molecular identifiers. cDNA synthesis was primed from both the TCR alpha and TCR beta constant segments. Library amplification used two PCR steps, and the second PCR step added sample barcodes and sequencing adapters. Libraries were sequenced on Illumina HiSeq 2500 (2x100 bp) or NovaSeq (2x150 bp). In the paper's pipeline: Reads were demultiplexed and collapsed into UMI consensus sequences with MIGEC, and V(D)J alignment was performed with MiXCR. Clonotypes responding to the vaccine were identified with edgeR on replicate PBMC samples, with the criteria of FDR below 0.01 and a log2 fold change above 5 up to day 15. Each bulk clonotype was labeled CD4 or CD8 based on which sequenced repertoire, CD4 or CD8, contained the clonotype at higher abundance. TCRdb reworked the public reads: Q25 trimming with fastp, MiXCR clone assembly, productive beta chains retained. Under each unique CDR3 protein, matching rows form one entry showing the most common genes and DNA. The V and J calls were determined by TCRdb, not by the authors. The sample table lists 200,000 to 250,000 distinct CDR3 sequences, approximately 3% of them with a count of one. In total, the top ten clones hold around 3% of the sample.

The treatment or condition label on this specimen signifies: live attenuated yellow fever vaccine strain. PBMCs were isolated from peripheral blood using a standard Ficoll-Paque protocol. CD4 and CD8 T-cell fractions were isolated with Dynabeads CD4 and CD8 positive selection kits. RNA was extracted with TriZol from bulk PBMCs, CD4 and CD8 fractions, and dextramer-positive and dextramer-negative fractions. The sample in question was CD4+ T cells sorted from PBMCs, obtained 10 days after the yellow fever booster vaccination. This TCR was recovered from a man aged 18 to 30 who received the YFV17D yellow fever vaccine. This receptor chain uses TRBV5-1 and TRBJ1-2, and 10 junction bases match TRBD1. The sequenced DNA: TGCGCCAGCAGCCGGGACAGGGGCGTCTATGGCTACACCTTC. Translated, this gives CASSRDRGVYGYTF.